This section outlines one T cell receptor beta chain sequence together with its context. What it binds is not known. These data belong to a study of chemoradiotherapy in HPV16-positive cancers. Repertoires were sampled repeatedly during chemoradiotherapy. TCRdb keeps only in-frame clones here, not all; method: immunoSEQ multiplex PCR. The sample lists about 300 clones, 86% occurring once. Study-level findings and limits: In HPV16-positive patients, HPV-responsive T-cell expansion tracked better recurrence-free survival. Functional assays defining HPV-specific T cells used only a couple of HPV16-positive patients.

Per germline, CDR1 MNHEY and CDR2 SVGAGI. The CDR3 covers 13 residues. V was clipped by 7 bases and J by 5 bases, with 14 bases between them. The sequence was obtained from a human donor with HPV-associated anogenital cancer. The chain uses TRBV6-5 and TRBJ2-5; D is ambiguous. Sequenced here: tumor tissue, sampled from a patient who underwent chemoradiotherapy. This CDR3 is CASKHPGSETQYF. Here the CDR3 DNA reads TGTGCCAGCAAACACCCGGGTAGTGAGACCCAGTACTTC.